This TCR beta chain was recorded in a study of blood T cell repertoires in COVID-19. On the study more broadly: There were acute and convalescent COVID-19 samples, and they came from the United States, Italy and Spain. In each case, the material was cDNA or gDNA derived from T cells, B-cell-depleted T cells, or PBMCs.

V lost 4 bases and J lost 7; bases outside the gene matches: 11. The CDR3 has 16 residues. CDR1 SGHDT and CDR2 YYEEEE come from the germline V gene. In the authors' workflow: Cell counts per sample came from amplifying reference gene primers. The method was immunoSEQ multiplex PCR; TCRdb's version includes in-frame clones alone and lacks a portion of them. The V and J calls and clone size are taken from that table; D and trimming were inferred from the DNA. The sample has 200,000 to 250,000 clones, around 90% seen once. Recruitment covered 20 to 25 US areas and drew participants whose ages spanned about 18 to 95 years.

The TCR was taken from a woman between 45 and 60 years old who had recovered from COVID-19. The V and J genes are TRBV5-6 and TRBJ2-2, with 9 bases aligning to TRBD1. The sample was PBMCs or T cells enriched from blood (not recorded which). CDR3: CASSSTGTGFLGELFF. In nucleotides, the CDR3 is TGTGCCAGCAGCAGTACCGGGACAGGGTTTCTCGGGGAGCTGTTTTTT.